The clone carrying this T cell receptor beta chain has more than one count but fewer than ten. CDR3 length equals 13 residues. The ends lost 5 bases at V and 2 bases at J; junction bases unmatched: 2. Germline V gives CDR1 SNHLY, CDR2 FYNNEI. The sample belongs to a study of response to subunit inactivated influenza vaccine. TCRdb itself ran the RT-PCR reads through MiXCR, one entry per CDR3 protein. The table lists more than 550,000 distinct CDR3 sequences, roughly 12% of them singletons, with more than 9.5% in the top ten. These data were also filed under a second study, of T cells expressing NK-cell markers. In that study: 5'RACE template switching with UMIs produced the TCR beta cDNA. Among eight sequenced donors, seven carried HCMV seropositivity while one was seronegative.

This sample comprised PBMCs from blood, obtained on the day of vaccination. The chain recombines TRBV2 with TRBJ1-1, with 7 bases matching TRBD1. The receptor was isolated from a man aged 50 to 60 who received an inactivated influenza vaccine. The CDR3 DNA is TGTGCCAGCAGTACAGGGGCAAACACTGAAGCTTTCTTT. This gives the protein CASSTGANTEAFF.